The rows below give T cell receptor beta chains drawn from one sample of a study of blood T cells in healthy people across ages. TCRdb used MiXCR to reprocess the 5' RACE reads, holding one entry per CDR3 protein. The sample yields hundreds of thousands of distinct CDR3 sequences, 46% seen once. Input material: blood. All receptors derive from an elderly man in good health. Both conserved end residues are part of each CDR3. Each record gives: CDR3 DNA, CDR3 protein, V gene, J gene, clone size, D gene. The D gene is left open where the match is weak. A clone size is listed for some rows: how often the clone was seen (once, few, many), or a class if it is expanded.

TGCAGTGCTAGAGATTTGGGGCAGAGTGCAACTAATGAAAAACTGTTTTTT	CSARDLGQSATNEKLFF	TRBV20-1	TRBJ1-4	.	.
TGTGCCAGCGTGGGAGTTACTGAAGCTTTCTTT	CASVGVTEAFF	TRBV27	TRBJ1-1	once	.
TGCAGTGCTAGGACCCATCGTCTCTCGCATAGCACAGATACGCAGTATTTT	CSARTHRLSHSTDTQYF	TRBV20-1	TRBJ2-3	.	.
TGTGCCAGCAGCGTAGGATCCCTTAGCACAGATACGCAGTATTTT	CASSVGSLSTDTQYF	TRBV9	TRBJ2-3	.	.
TGTGCCAGCAGCTTCCTATGGACTAGCGGGAGGGCCTCCTACAATGAGCAGTTCTTC	CASSFLWTSGRASYNEQFF	TRBV7-2	TRBJ2-1	.	TRBD2
TGCGCCAGCAGCGCGGGACTTATTAATGCCTACAATGAGCAGTTCTTC	CASSAGLINAYNEQFF	TRBV5-1	TRBJ2-1	.	.
TGCAGCTGGGCGTCCCTGGAAGAGACCCAGTACTTC	CSWASLEETQYF	TRBV29-1	TRBJ2-5	many	.
TGCAGTGCTAAACGGGACACGGTGATTTCACCCCTCCACTTT	CSAKRDTVISPLHF	TRBV20-1	TRBJ1-6	.	.
TGTGCCAGCAGTGAAGCTGCAGGTCGGGGGGAGCAGTACTTC	CASSEAAGRGEQYF	TRBV2	TRBJ2-7	.	.
TGCAGTGCTGGTACGGACGACAGGTTCTACGAGCAGTACTTC	CSAGTDDRFYEQYF	TRBV20-1	TRBJ2-7	.	.
TGTGCCAGCAGCTTAGCGCTCTCTCTCGGCAATGAGCAGTTCTTC	CASSLALSLGNEQFF	TRBV7-2	TRBJ2-1	many	.